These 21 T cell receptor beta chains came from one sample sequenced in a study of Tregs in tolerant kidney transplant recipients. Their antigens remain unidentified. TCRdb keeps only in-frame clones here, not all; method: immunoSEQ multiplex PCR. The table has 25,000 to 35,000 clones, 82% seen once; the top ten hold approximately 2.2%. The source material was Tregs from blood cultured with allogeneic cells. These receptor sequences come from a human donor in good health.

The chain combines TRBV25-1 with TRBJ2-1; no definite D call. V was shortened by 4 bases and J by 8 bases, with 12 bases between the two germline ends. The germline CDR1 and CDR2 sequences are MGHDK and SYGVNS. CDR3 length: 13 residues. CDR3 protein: CASSVPGSDEQFF. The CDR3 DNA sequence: TGTGCCAGCAGTGTGCCGGGCTCGGATGAGCAGTTCTTC.

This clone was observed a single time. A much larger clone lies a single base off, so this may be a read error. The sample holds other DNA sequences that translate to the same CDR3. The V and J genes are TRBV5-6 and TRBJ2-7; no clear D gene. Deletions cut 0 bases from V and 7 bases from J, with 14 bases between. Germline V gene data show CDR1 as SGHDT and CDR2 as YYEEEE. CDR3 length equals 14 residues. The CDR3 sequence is CASSLAGQLYEQYF. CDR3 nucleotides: TGTGCCAGCAGCTTGGCCGGGCAGCTCTATGAGCAGTACTTC.

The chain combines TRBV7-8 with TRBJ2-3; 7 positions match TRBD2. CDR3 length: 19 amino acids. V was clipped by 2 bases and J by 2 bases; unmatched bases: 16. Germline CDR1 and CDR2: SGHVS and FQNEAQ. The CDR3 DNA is TGTGCCAGCAGCTTACGGCAGGCGGCTAGCGGACTAGACACAGATACGCAGTATTTT. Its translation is CASSLRQAASGLDTDTQYF.

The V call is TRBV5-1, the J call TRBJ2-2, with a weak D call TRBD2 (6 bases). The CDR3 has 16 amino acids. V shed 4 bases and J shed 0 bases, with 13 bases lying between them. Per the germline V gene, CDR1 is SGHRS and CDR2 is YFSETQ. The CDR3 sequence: CASSLDTSSNTGELFF. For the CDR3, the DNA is TGCGCCAGCAGCCTCGATACTAGCTCGAACACCGGGGAGCTGTTTTTT.

The CDR3 spells CASSRLGTGVGETQYF. In DNA form, the CDR3 reads TGCGCCAGCAGCCGTCTGGGGACAGGGGTGGGAGAGACCCAGTACTTC. V and J are TRBV5-1 and TRBJ2-5; 10 bases agree with TRBD1. Losses at the gene ends were 4 bases for V and 4 bases for J; bases not matched to a gene: 10. This CDR3 is 16 amino acids long. CDR1 is SGHRS, CDR2 YFSETQ, per germline.

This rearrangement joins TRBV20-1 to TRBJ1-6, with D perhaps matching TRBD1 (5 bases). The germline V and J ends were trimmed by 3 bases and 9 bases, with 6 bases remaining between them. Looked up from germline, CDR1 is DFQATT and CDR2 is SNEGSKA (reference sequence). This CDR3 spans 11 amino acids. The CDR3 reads CSASGGSPLHF. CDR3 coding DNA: TGCAGTGCTAGCGGGGGTTCACCCCTCCACTTT.

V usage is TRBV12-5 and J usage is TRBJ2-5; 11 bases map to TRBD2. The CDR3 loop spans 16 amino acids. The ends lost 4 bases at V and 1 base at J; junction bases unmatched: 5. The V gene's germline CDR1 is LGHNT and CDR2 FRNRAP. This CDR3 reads CASGSGLAGIQETQYF. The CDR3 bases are TGTGCTAGTGGTTCCGGACTAGCGGGTATCCAAGAGACCCAGTACTTC.

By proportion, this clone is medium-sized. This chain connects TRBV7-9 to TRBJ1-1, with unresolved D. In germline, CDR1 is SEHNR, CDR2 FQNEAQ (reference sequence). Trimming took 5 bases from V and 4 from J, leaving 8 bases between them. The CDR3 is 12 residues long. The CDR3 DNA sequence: TGTGCCAGCAGCCCTACATTCACTGAAGCTTTCTTT. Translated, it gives CASSPTFTEAFF. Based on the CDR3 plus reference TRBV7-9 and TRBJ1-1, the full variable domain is DTGVSQNPRHKITKRGQNVTFRCDPISEHNRLYWYRQTLGQGPEFLTYFQNEAQLEKSRLLSDRFSAERPKGSFSTLEIQRTEQGDSAMYLCASSPTFTEAFFGQGTRLTVV.

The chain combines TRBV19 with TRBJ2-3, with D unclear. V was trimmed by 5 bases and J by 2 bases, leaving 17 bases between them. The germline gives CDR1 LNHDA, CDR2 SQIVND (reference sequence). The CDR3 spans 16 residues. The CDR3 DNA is TGTGCCAGTAGTCCCTCGACACGGAATAACACAGATACGCAGTATTTT. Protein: CASSPSTRNNTDTQYF.

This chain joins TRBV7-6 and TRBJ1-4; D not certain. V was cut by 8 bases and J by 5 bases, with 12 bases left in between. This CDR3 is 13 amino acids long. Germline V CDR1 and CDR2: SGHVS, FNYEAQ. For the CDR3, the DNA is TGTGCCAGCGGCGACTGGGCAAATGAAAAACTGTTTTTT. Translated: CASGDWANEKLFF.

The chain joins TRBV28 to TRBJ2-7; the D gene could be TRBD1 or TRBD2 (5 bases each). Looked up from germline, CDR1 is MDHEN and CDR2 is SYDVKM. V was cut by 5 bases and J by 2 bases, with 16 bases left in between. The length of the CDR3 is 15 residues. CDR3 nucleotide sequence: TGTGCCAGCAGTACTCTTTGGGACGCCGCCTACGAGCAGTACTTC. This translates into CASSTLWDAAYEQYF.

The CDR3 coding sequence is TGCGCCAGCAGCTTGTTGGGGGCAGGCTACACCTTC. It yields the protein CASSLLGAGYTF. The chain combines TRBV5-1 with TRBJ1-2; D possibly corresponds to TRBD1 (6 bases). V shed 1 base and J shed 8 bases, with 9 bases lying between them. The CDR3 spans 12 residues. CDR1 SGHRS and CDR2 YFSETQ come from the germline V gene.

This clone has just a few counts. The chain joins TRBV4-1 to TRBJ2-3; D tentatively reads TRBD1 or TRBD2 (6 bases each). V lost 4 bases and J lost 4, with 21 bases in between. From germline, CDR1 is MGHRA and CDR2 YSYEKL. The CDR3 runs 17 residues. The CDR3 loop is CASSLRGSGDWADTQYF. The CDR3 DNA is TGCGCCAGCAGCCTCAGGGGTTCGGGAGATTGGGCAGATACGCAGTATTTT.

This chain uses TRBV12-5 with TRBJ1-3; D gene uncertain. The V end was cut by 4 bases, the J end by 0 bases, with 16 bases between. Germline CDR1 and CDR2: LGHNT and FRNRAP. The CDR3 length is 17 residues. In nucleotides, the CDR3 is TGTGCTAGTGGTTCGCTGCTGGGTTCCTCCTCTGGAAACACCATATATTTT. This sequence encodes CASGSLLGSSSGNTIYF.

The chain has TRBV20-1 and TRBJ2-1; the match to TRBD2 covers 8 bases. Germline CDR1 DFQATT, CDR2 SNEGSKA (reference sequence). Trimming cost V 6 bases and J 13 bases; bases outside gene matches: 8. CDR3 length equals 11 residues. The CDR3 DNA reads TGCAGTGCCAGGCGGGAGGACATACAGTTCTTC. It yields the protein CSARREDIQFF.

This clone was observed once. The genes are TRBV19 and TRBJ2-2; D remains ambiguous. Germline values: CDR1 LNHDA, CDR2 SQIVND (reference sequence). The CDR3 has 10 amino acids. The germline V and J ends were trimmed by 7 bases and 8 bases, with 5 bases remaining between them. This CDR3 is CASMGGELFF. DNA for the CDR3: TGTGCCAGTATGGGAGGGGAGCTGTTTTTT.

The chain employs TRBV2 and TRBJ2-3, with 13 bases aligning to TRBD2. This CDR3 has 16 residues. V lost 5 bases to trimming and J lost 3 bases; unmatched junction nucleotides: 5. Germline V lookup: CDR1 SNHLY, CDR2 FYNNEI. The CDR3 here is CASSPGTSGDTDTQYF. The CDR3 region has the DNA TGTGCCAGCAGTCCAGGGACTAGCGGGGATACAGATACGCAGTATTTT.

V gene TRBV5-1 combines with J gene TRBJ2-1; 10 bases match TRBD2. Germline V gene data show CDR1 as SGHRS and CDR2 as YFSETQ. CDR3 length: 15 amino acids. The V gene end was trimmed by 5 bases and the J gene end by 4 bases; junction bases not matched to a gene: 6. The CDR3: CASSPTSGVYNEQFF. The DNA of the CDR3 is TGCGCCAGCAGTCCTACTAGCGGGGTGTACAATGAGCAGTTCTTC. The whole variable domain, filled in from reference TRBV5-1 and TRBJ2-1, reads KAGVTQTPRYLIKTRGQQVTLSCSPISGHRSVSWYQQTPGQGLQFLFEYFSETQRNKGNFPGRFSGRQFSNSRSEMNVSTLELGDSALYLCASSPTSGVYNEQFFGPGTRLTVL.

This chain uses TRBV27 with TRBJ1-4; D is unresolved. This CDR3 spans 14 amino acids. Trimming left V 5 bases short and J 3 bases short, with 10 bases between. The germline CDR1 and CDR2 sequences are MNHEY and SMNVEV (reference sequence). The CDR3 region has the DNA TGTGCCAGCAGTCCGCCATTTCCTAATGAAAAACTGTTTTTT. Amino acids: CASSPPFPNEKLFF.

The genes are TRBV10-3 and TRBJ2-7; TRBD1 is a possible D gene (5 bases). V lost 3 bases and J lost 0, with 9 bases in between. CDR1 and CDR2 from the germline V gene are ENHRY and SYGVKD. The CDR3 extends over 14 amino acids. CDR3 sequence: CAISEGVASYEQYF. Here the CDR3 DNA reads TGTGCCATCAGTGAAGGGGTGGCCTCCTACGAGCAGTACTTC.

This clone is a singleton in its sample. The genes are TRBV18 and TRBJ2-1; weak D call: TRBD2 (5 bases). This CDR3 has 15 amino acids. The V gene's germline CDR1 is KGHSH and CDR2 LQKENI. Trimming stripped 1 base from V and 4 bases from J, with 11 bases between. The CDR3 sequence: CASSPLAFDYNEQFF. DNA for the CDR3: TGTGCCAGCTCACCACTAGCGTTTGATTACAATGAGCAGTTCTTC.